The clone carrying this TCR beta chain was seen only a few times. The sample is drawn from a study of blood T cell repertoires in COVID-19. Overall study: T cells, B-cell-depleted T cells, or PBMCs provided the cDNA or gDNA that served as material.

The CDR3 loop spans 14 amino acids. Germline CDR1 SGHRS, CDR2 YFSETQ. The V end was cut by 4 bases, the J end by 2 bases, with 10 bases between. Per the study methods: Researchers report that nucleated cell counts were estimated from reference gene primer amplification. The repertoire was sequenced with immunoSEQ multiplex PCR; TCRdb's copy has only in-frame clones and lacks some. That table furnishes V, J and clone size, whereas the DNA furnished D and trimming. The sample records 93,000 or so clones, roughly 84% being singletons. The sequenced sample was peripheral blood. The chain links TRBV5-1 to TRBJ2-1, with D perhaps TRBD2 (5 bases). This receptor was obtained from a human donor in a cohort sampled during active COVID-19. In nucleotides, the CDR3 is TGCGCCAGCAGCAGAGCGGCTACCTACAATGAGCAGTTCTTC. Encoded protein: CASSRAATYNEQFF. Full variable domain (outside the CDR3, taken from reference TRBV5-1 and TRBJ2-1): KAGVTQTPRYLIKTRGQQVTLSCSPISGHRSVSWYQQTPGQGLQFLFEYFSETQRNKGNFPGRFSGRQFSNSRSEMNVSTLELGDSALYLCASSRAATYNEQFFGPGTRLTVL.